This entry features one T cell receptor beta chain sequence. The specificity of this receptor is unknown. Nothing much larger sits one base from this clone, and base qualities are not available. TCR CDR3 regions were amplified from genomic DNA by multiplex PCR using the deep immunoSEQ assay. For each cell subset, the extracted genomic DNA was distributed evenly across all wells of several immunoSEQ 96-well plates, and each plate served as one replicate. Each replicate PCR for sorted subsets received around 200 ng genomic DNA, equal to 30,000 or so T cell genomes. Purified libraries were measured with a Qubit 3.0 fluorometer, size-checked on a Bioanalyzer 2100, and measured again with the KAPA Library Quantification kit. Every immunoSEQ 96-well plate was sequenced on a dedicated single-read 150-cycle Illumina NextSeq 550 flow cell. The paper's processing steps were these. Because the immunoSEQ output included only junctional sequences and no quality scores, the filtering could not be the same as the filtering used for full-length reads. Sequences were annotated with PyIR, a Python wrapper for IgBLAST v1.9, using IMGT germline references to assign V/J genes and CDR3. Reads with weak V/J assignments (E-value above 1e-6), missing CDR3, stop codons, out-of-frame junctions, or ambiguous translated residues were removed. A V3J clonotype was defined by an identical inferred V gene, J gene, and CDR3 amino acid sequence. Percentage overlap between repertoires was calculated by dividing the number of shared unique clonotypes by the size of the smaller repertoire. Three approaches were used to assess repertoire richness: RTK rarefaction, the Chao1 estimator, and Recon v2.1 estimates of unobserved clonotypes. Generation probabilities were computed with OLGA for all TCRbeta clonotypes obtained by the gDNA method from a few donors. Imported from immuneACCESS, the table was reduced by TCRdb to in-frame sequences with V and J called. These copies leave out some clones; in studies compared against another copy, an unresolved V gene accounts for under half, and the cause of the remainder is not known. V, J and clone size were drawn from that table, and D and trimming were deduced from the DNA. The sample records 2,500,000 or so clones, 92% of which are singletons. In total, the top ten clones hold about 0.36% of the sample.

This entry comes from a study of shared clonotypes between healthy human individuals (dated by TCRdb to between 2020 and 2021). For context, the study as a whole: The cohort included three men and a couple of women between 18 and 49 years of age. For each donor, three plates each were used for CD4 naive and CD4 memory, two plates were used for CD8 naive, and one plate was used for CD8 memory. To estimate repertoire size and how much clonotypes are shared between individuals, the study performed deep sequencing of blood TCR repertoires from five healthy adults. Different laboratories and diverse techniques were used to prepare libraries and sequence TCR repertoires, to increase sequencing depth and limit assay-specific biases. Between about 0.9 and 9 billion PBMCs per donor were obtained by leukapheresis.

Healthy HIV-negative adults with no recently reported acute infections or vaccinations were included as donors. Only Caucasian adults living in Nashville, Tennessee, USA were represented among the donors. CD4+ T cells were enriched by magnetic negative selection; naive cells were then positively selected on CD45RA, and the negative fraction formed the memory subset. After blood collection by leukapheresis, PBMCs were isolated using Ficoll-Histopaque density gradient centrifugation and then cryopreserved in the vapor phase of liquid nitrogen. Purity and quantity of every magnetically sorted T cell population were checked by analytical flow cytometry. Each sorted fraction had its genomic DNA isolated and then quantified by UV absorbance on a Nanodrop 2000c. The CDR1 and CDR2 encoded by the germline V gene are KGHSH and LQKENI. Trimming accounts for 5 bases at V and 0 bases at J, while the number of junction bases matched to no gene is 8. Counted from cysteine to phenylalanine, this CDR3 has 17 amino acids. The read is trimmed to its CDR3 DNA, 51 bases read in frame from base 1.

The paper as a whole reports these results and caveats: Compared with non-shared clonotypes, clonotypes shared by all four sorted-subset donors had higher generation probabilities. Rarefaction of sorted-subset datasets indicated incomplete sequencing despite the large sequencing depth. Larger estimated clonotype richness was generally found for naive subsets than for memory subsets. Sampling was restricted to blood, and TCR repertoires in tissues likely differ from the TCR repertoires found in blood. The small number of donors limited the genetic and exposure-history diversity represented. Pairwise subsampling indicated that sequencing depth was expected to affect the degree of clonotype sharing among donors. When a handful of donors were compared, the shared fraction of clonotypes was around 5% for naive CD4, 3% to 4% for naive CD8, 2% to 2.5% for memory CD4, and 0.4% for memory CD8.

This clonotype was sampled from a man aged 18 to 30 in good health. Some clones in this sample may be carry-over from other donors' samples. Sequenced material: naive CD4+ T cells from PBMCs. The sample's cell subset or site label, decoded: CD45RA+ positively selected. This sequence uses TRBV18 and TRBJ2-3; 10 middle bases align to TRBD2. The DNA reads as follows: TGTGCCAGCTCAGCGACTAGCGGGTATGCTAGCACAGATACGCAGTATTTT. Its translation is CASSATSGYASTDTQYF.